The clone carrying this T cell receptor (beta chain) has a handful of counts. The antigen is unknown. The data stem from a study of OX40 agonist ivuxolimab in advanced cancers. Overall study context: Patients were infused with ivuxolimab every 2 weeks at 0.01 to 10 mg/kg. Subjects had a mean age of approximately 60 years, with a range of about 23 to 90; around 84% were male. General study results and limits: CD8+ T cells averaged more expanded clones than CD4+.

The repertoire was sequenced with immunoSEQ multiplex PCR; TCRdb's copy has only in-frame clones and lacks some. The sample consists of 53,000 or so clones, approximately 88% of them appearing once. Baseline, cycle 4 day 1, and cycle 7 day 1 were the blood sampling points. The V end lost 4 bases, the J end lost 3 bases, and 8 bases lay between the germline ends. Looked up from germline, CDR1 is MNHNY and CDR2 is SVGAGI (reference sequence). This CDR3 spans 13 amino acids. This sequence was found in an adult with an advanced solid tumor such as melanoma, head and neck, liver or kidney cancer. The rearrangement links TRBV6-6 to TRBJ2-3; D call uncertain. The source material was CD4+ or CD8+ T cells sorted from blood, sampled in a trial of the OX40 agonist ivuxolimab. CDR3 residues: CASSSMSTDTQYF. The CDR3 DNA reads as TGTGCCAGCAGTTCGATGAGTACAGATACGCAGTATTTT.